Each of the 16 T cell receptor beta chains below was sequenced from the same sample in a study of blood T cell repertoires in COVID-19. The method was immunoSEQ multiplex PCR; TCRdb's version includes in-frame clones alone and lacks a portion of them. The table shows 270,000 or so clones, with about 89% occurring only once. Sequencing was carried out using peripheral blood. These TCRs come from a woman between 40 and 50 years old who had recovered from COVID-19.

The genes are TRBV27 and TRBJ1-2, with TRBD1 matching over 7 bases. Germline loops: CDR1 MNHEY, CDR2 SMNVEV (reference sequence). This CDR3 comprises 16 residues. Trimming removed 5 bases from V and 4 bases from J; junction bases left unmatched: 13. The CDR3 nucleotides are TGTGCCAGCAGTCCCGCAACTCGACAGGGAATCTATGGCTACACCTTC. Translation gives CASSPATRQGIYGYTF.

The chain recombines TRBV6-6 with TRBJ2-1; 12 bases line up with TRBD2. CDR3 length equals 15 residues. The V segment lost 6 bases and the J segment 8 bases; nucleotides outside the gene matches: 8. Germline lookup yields CDR1 MNHNY and CDR2 SVGAGI (reference sequence). In DNA, the CDR3 is TGTGCCAGCAGACTAGCGGGAGGCCGATTTGATGAGCAGTTCTTC. Its protein is CASRLAGGRFDEQFF.

The V call is TRBV18, the J call TRBJ2-6; D call uncertain. CDR1 is KGHSH, CDR2 LQKENI, per germline. Deletions cut 4 bases from V and 4 bases from J, with 5 bases between. The CDR3 length is 13 residues. In DNA, the CDR3 is TGTGCCAGCTCACTTTCAGGGGCCAACGTCCTGACTTTC. Its translation is CASSLSGANVLTF.

The V and J genes are TRBV18 and TRBJ2-7, with 14 bases aligning to TRBD2. CDR1 KGHSH and CDR2 LQKENI come from the germline V gene. There are 15 residues in the CDR3. V dropped 3 bases and J dropped 5; count of bases not matched to a gene: 3. CDR3 protein: CASSPPGLAGDEQYF. The CDR3 DNA follows: TGTGCCAGCTCACCGCCGGGACTAGCGGGAGACGAGCAGTACTTC.

The CDR3 DNA reads TGTGCCAGCGGCTACAGGGACCCTGAAGCTTTCTTT. This encodes CASGYRDPEAFF. This rearrangement joins TRBV2 to TRBJ1-1; D possibly corresponds to TRBD1 (6 bases). Germline CDR1 is SNHLY and CDR2 is FYNNEI. V lost 8 bases and J 6 bases, leaving 13 bases between the germline ends. This CDR3 region has 12 residues.

The CDR3 here is CASSLFSGSGTDTQYF. The CDR3 DNA sequence: TGTGCCAGCAGTTTATTTAGCGGGAGTGGTACAGATACGCAGTATTTT. V and J are TRBV6-2 or TRBV6-3 and TRBJ2-3, with TRBD2 matching 9 bases. Per germline, CDR1 MNHEY and CDR2 SVGEGT. V shed 4 bases, J shed 3 bases, and the junction held 8 bases outside the gene matches. This CDR3 spans 16 amino acids.

The chain has TRBV6-5 and TRBJ2-7; TRBD1 aligns across 8 bases. Germline V lookup: CDR1 MNHEY, CDR2 SVGAGI. After removal of 7 bases from V and 6 bases from J, the junction contained 8 bases not matched to a gene. The CDR3 runs 13 residues. CDR3 residues: CASTQGAMGEQYF. The CDR3, as DNA: TGTGCCAGCACGCAGGGGGCTATGGGCGAGCAGTACTTC.

This rearrangement joins TRBV2 to TRBJ1-5; 7 bases line up with TRBD1. This CDR3 contains 15 residues. The V segment lost 7 bases and the J segment 0 bases; nucleotides outside the gene matches: 6. CDR1 is SNHLY, CDR2 FYNNEI, per germline. The CDR3 protein is CASKSDRNSNQPQHF. The CDR3 nucleotides read TGTGCCAGCAAGTCGGACAGGAATAGCAATCAGCCCCAGCATTTT. The full variable domain, completed using reference TRBV2 and TRBJ1-5, is EPEVTQTPSHQVTQMGQEVILRCVPISNHLYFYWYRQILGQKVEFLVSFYNNEISEKSEIFDDQFSVERPDGSNFTLKIRSTKLEDSAMYFCASKSDRNSNQPQHFGDGTRLSIL.

V usage is TRBV4-1 and J usage is TRBJ1-6; 12 bases fit TRBD1. Trimming cost V 0 bases and J 0 bases; bases outside gene matches: 0. Germline lookup yields CDR1 MGHRA and CDR2 YSYEKL. The length of the CDR3 is 18 residues. CDR3 sequence reads: CASSQEGQGASYNSPLHF. CDR3 nucleotides: TGCGCCAGCAGCCAAGAGGGACAGGGGGCCTCCTATAATTCACCCCTCCACTTT.

The chain recombines TRBV3-1 (or the pseudogene TRBV3-2) with TRBJ2-4, with TRBD2 matching 10 bases. The germline CDR1 and CDR2 sequences are LGHDT and YNNKEL (reference sequence). V lost 4 bases, J lost 6 bases, and 9 bases stayed unmatched. The CDR3 runs to 16 residues. This CDR3 reads CASSPRAGGPGNIQYF. The CDR3 DNA follows: TGTGCCAGCAGCCCGCGAGCGGGAGGGCCCGGAAACATTCAGTACTTC.

V is TRBV28 and J is TRBJ2-1; 9 nucleotides match TRBD2. V was pared by 6 bases and J by 12 bases, with 6 bases of the junction left unmatched. This CDR3 has 12 amino acids. Germline V gives CDR1 MDHEN, CDR2 SYDVKM. The CDR3 region is CASSLRRGGQFF. The CDR3 nucleotides read TGTGCCAGCAGCCTCCGGCGGGGGGGGCAGTTCTTC.

This clone has just one count. The chain recombines TRBV6-6 with TRBJ2-3, with a tentative D call TRBD1 (6 bases). Per germline, CDR1 MNHNY and CDR2 SVGAGI (reference sequence). The V gene lost 7 bases and the J gene lost 5 bases, with 13 bases spanning the gap. The CDR3 loop spans 13 amino acids. CDR3 residues: CASKTGYEDTQYF. CDR3 bases: TGTGCCAGCAAAACAGGGTACGAAGATACGCAGTATTTT.

V usage is TRBV19 and J usage is TRBJ1-1; D is undetermined. V lost 0 bases to trimming and J lost 4 bases, with 6 bases between them. The germline V gene encodes CDR1 LNHDA and CDR2 SQIVND (reference sequence). This CDR3 contains 13 residues. This CDR3 reads CASSIEQFTEAFF. As DNA, the CDR3 is TGTGCCAGTAGTATAGAACAGTTCACTGAAGCTTTCTTT.

The chain couples TRBV30 to TRBJ1-1, with a weak D call TRBD1 (5 bases). The CDR3 sequence is 14 residues long. Trimming removed 4 bases at V and 0 bases at J, with 12 bases between. Germline V gene data show CDR1 as GTSNPN and CDR2 as SVGIG (reference sequence). In nucleotides, the CDR3 is TGTGCCTGGACCCCACCGGGGGTGAACACTGAAGCTTTCTTT. Translation gives CAWTPPGVNTEAFF. The full variable domain, in which reference TRBV30 and TRBJ1-1 provide the parts outside the CDR3, is SQTIHQWPATLVQPVGSPLSLECTVEGTSNPNLYWYRQAAGRGLQLLFYSVGIGQISSEVPQNLSASRPQDRQFILSSKKLLLSDSGFYLCAWTPPGVNTEAFFGQGTRLTVV.

The CDR3 sequence is CASSIAGTGGQPQHF. The CDR3 coding sequence is TGTGCCAGCAGCATCGCCGGGACTGGGGGGCAGCCCCAGCATTTT. V and J are TRBV7-9 and TRBJ1-5, with D possibly matching TRBD1 (5 bases). The CDR3 is made up of 15 amino acids. Deletions cut 5 bases from V and 7 bases from J, with 18 bases between. The germline CDR1 and CDR2 sequences are SEHNR and FQNEAQ (reference sequence). Full variable domain (missing parts from reference TRBV7-9 and TRBJ1-5): DTGVSQNPRHKITKRGQNVTFRCDPISEHNRLYWYRQTLGQGPEFLTYFQNEAQLEKSRLLSDRFSAERPKGSFSTLEIQRTEQGDSAMYLCASSIAGTGGQPQHFGDGTRLSIL.

The chain uses TRBV6-5 and TRBJ2-7; D possibly corresponds to TRBD2 (6 bases). V lost 6 bases and J 2 bases, leaving 14 bases between the germline ends. CDR1 and CDR2 from the germline V gene are MNHEY and SVGAGI. The CDR3 contains 14 residues. The CDR3 DNA is TGTGCCAGCAGAGGCGTTGGACTACCCTACGAGCAGTACTTC. This sequence encodes CASRGVGLPYEQYF.